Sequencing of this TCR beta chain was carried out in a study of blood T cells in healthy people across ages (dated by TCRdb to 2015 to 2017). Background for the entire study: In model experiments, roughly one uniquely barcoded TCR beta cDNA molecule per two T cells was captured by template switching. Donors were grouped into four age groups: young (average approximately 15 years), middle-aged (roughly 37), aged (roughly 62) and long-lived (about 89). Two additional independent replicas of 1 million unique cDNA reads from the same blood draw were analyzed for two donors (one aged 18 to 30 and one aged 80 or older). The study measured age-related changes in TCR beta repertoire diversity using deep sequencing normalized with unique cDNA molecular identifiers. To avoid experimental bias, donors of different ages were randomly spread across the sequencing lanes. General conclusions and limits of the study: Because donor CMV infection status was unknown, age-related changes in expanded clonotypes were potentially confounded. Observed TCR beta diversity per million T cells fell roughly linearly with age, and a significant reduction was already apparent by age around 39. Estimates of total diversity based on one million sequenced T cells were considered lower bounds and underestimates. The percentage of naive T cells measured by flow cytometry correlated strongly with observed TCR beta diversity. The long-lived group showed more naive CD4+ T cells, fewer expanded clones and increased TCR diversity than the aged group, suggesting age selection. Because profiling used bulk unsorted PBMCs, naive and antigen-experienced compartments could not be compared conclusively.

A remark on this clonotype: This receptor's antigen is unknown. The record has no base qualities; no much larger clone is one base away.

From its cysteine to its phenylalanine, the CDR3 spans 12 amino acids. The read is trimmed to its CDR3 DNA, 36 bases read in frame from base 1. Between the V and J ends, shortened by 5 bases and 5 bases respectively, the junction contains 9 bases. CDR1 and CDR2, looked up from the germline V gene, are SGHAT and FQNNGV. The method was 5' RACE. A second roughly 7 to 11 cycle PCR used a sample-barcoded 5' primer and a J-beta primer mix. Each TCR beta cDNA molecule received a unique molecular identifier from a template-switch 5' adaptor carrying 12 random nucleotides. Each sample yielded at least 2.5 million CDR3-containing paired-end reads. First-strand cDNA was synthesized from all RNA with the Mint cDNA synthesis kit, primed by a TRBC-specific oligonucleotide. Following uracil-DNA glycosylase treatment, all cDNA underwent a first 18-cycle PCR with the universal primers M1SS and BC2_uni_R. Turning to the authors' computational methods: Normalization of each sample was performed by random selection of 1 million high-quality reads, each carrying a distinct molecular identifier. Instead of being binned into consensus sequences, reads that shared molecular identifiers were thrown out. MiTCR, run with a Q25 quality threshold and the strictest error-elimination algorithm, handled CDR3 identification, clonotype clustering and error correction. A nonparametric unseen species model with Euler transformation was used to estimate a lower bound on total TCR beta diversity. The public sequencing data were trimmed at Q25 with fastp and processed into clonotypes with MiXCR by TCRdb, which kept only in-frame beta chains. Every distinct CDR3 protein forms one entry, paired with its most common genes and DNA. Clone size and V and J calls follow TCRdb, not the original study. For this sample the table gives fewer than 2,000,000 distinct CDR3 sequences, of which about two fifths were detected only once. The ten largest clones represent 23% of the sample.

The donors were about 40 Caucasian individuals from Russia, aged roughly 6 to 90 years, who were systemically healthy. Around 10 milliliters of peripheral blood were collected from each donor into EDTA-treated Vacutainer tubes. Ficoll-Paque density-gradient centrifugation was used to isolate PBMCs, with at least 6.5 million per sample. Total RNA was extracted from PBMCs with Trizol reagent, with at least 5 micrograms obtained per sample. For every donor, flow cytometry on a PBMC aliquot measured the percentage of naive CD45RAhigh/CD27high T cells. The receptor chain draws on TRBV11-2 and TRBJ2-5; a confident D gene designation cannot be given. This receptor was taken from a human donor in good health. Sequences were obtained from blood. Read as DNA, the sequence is TGTGCCAGCAGCCCTGCCAGCGAGACCCAGTACTTC. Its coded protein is CASSPASETQYF. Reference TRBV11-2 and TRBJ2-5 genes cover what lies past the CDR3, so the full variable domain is EAGVAQSPRYKIIEKRQSVAFWCNPISGHATLYWYQQILGQGPKLLIQFQNNGVVDDSQLPKDRFSAERLKGVDSTLKIQPAKLEDSAVYLCASSPASETQYFGPGTRLLVL.